This TCR beta chain stems from a study of beta chain features in type 1 diabetes. Via CD45RO/CCR7/CD25/CD127/CD95/CD27, cells of the CD4+ naive, central memory, regulatory and stem cell-like memory subsets were sorted. Purity above 95% was achieved in all sorted populations. This clone was seen only a few times. Its antigen remains unidentified. Between the trimmed V and J ends, which lost 5 bases and 7 bases, there was a span of 12 bases. The CDR3 runs 12 residues. Germline V gene sequence: CDR1 MNHEY, CDR2 SVGAGI. Whole-study findings and limits: There was a moderate but significant shortening of TCRB CDR3s in all four CD4+ subsets of Type 1 diabetes patients. cDNA-based reads could over-represent cells with high TCR expression.

The study reverse transcribed the entire isolated RNA, so it sequenced expressed TCRB transcripts. This table comes from immunoSEQ multiplex PCR, and its TCRdb copy is limited to in-frame clones, with some not included. The sample has about 740,000 clones, around 15% seen once. This TCR was recovered from a man between 18 and 29 years old with type 1 diabetes. The rearrangement links TRBV6-5 to TRBJ2-7, with D unclear. The sample taken for sequencing was naive CD4+ T cells from blood. CDR3 sequence (DNA): TGTGCCAGCAGTCCTCCACGACCTGAGCAGTACTTC. This gives the protein CASSPPRPEQYF.